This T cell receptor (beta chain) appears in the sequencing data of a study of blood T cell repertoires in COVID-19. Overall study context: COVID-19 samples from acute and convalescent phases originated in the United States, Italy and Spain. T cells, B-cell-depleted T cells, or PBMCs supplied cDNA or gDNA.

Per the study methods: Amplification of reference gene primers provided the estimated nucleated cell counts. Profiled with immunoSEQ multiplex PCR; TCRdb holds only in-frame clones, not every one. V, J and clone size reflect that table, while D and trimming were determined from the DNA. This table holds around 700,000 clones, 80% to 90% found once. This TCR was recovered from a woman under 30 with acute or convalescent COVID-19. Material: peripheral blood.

The CDR3 sequence: CASSFRPGVTEKLFF. The DNA of the CDR3 is TGTGCCAGCAGCTTCCGACCGGGAGTGACCGAAAAACTGTTTTTT. This chain joins TRBV11-2 and TRBJ1-4, with D unresolved. CDR1 and CDR2 from the germline V gene are SGHAT and FQNNGV. The V and J ends lost 3 bases and 8 bases respectively, with 16 bases between them. The CDR3 consists of 15 residues.